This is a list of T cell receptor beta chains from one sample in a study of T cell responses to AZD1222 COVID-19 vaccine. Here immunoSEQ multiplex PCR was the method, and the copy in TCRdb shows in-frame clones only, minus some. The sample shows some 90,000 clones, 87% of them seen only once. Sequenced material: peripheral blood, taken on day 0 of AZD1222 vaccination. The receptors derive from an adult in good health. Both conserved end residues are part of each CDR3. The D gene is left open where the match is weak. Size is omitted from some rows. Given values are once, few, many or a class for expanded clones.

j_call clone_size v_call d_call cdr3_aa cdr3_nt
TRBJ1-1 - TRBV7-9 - CAIRSSVGGGNTEAFF TGTGCCATTCGTTCGTCCGTGGGCGGAGGGAACACTGAAGCTTTCTTT
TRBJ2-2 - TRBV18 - CASSGNTGELFF TGTGCCAGCTCAGGCAACACCGGGGAGCTGTTTTTT
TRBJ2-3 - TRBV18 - CASSPQGNTQYF TGTGCCAGCTCACCACAGGGCAATACGCAGTATTTT
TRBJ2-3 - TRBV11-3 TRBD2 CASSPGLAGSTDTQYF TGTGCCAGCAGCCCAGGACTAGCGGGGAGCACAGATACGCAGTATTTT
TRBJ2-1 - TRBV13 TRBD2 CASSLGSSGSSYNEQFF TGTGCCAGCAGCTTAGGCTCTAGCGGTAGCTCCTACAATGAGCAGTTCTTC
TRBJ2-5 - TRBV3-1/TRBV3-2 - CASSQVEKTQYF TGTGCCAGCAGCCAAGTAGAGAAGACCCAGTACTTC
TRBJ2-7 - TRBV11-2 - CASSLKGGSYEQYF TGTGCCAGCAGCTTAAAAGGTGGATCCTACGAGCAGTACTTC
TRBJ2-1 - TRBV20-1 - CSATMPRDQFF TGCAGTGCTACCATGCCTAGGGATCAGTTCTTC
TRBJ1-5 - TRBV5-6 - CASSLGMGNQPQHF TGTGCCAGCAGCCTCGGAATGGGAAATCAGCCCCAGCATTTT
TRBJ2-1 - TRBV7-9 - CASSPYTGTEQFF TGTGCCAGCAGCCCCTACACCGGGACTGAGCAGTTCTTC
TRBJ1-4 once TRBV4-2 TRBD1 CASSPLNTGARSEKLFF TGTGCCAGCAGCCCACTCAATACAGGGGCCCGGAGTGAAAAACTGTTTTTT
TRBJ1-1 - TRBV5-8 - CASSRTAYTEAFF TGTGCCAGCAGCCGGACAGCCTACACTGAAGCTTTCTTT
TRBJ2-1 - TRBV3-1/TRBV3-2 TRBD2 CASSSWTSPEQFF TGTGCCAGCAGCTCCTGGACTAGTCCTGAGCAGTTCTTC
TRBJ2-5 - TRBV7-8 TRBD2 CASSLPRTSGSPQRETQYF TGTGCCAGCAGCCTACCTAGGACTAGCGGGAGCCCCCAACGAGAGACCCAGTACTTC
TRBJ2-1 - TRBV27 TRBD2 CASSPYPGTSRGEQFF TGTGCCAGCAGTCCCTACCCCGGGACTAGTAGAGGTGAGCAGTTCTTC
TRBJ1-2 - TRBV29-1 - CSVEAISGATGGYTF TGCAGCGTTGAAGCCATCAGCGGAGCTACCGGGGGCTACACCTTC
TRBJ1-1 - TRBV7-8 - CASSLERRPEAFF TGTGCCAGCAGCTTAGAACGGAGACCTGAAGCTTTCTTT
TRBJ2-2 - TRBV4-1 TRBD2 CASSHIERGYTGELFF TGCGCCAGCAGCCATATCGAGCGGGGGTACACCGGGGAGCTGTTTTTT
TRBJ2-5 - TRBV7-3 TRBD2 CASSPTSGSETQYF TGTGCCAGCAGTCCCACTAGCGGGAGTGAGACCCAGTACTTC
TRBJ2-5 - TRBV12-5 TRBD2 CASGLRDYASMGETQYF TGTGCTAGTGGTTTGAGGGACTACGCCAGTATGGGAGAGACCCAGTACTTC
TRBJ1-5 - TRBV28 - CASSIPRPSGGPQHF TGTGCCAGCAGTATACCCCGTCCCTCCGGGGGGCCCCAGCATTTT
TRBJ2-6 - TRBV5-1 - CASSLLTGRSGANVLTF TGCGCCAGCAGCTTGCTAACAGGCCGCTCTGGGGCCAACGTCCTGACTTTC
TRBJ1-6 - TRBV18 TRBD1 CASSPGQGRNSPLHF TGTGCCAGCTCACCGGGACAGGGGCGGAATTCACCCCTCCACTTT
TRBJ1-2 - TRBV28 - CASRTSPTGYGYTF TGTGCCAGCAGAACGTCACCGACAGGCTATGGCTACACCTTC
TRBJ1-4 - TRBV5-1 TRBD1 CASSRSTGENEKLFF TGCGCCAGCAGCCGATCGACAGGGGAGAATGAAAAACTGTTTTTT
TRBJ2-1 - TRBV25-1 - CASSGRQHNEQFF TGTGCCAGCAGTGGGCGGCAGCACAATGAGCAGTTCTTC
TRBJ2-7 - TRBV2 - CASKPTGYEQYF TGTGCCAGCAAACCTACAGGGTACGAGCAGTACTTC
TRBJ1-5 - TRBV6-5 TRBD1 CASRSEQGDQPQHF TGTGCCAGCAGATCAGAACAGGGGGATCAGCCCCAGCATTTT
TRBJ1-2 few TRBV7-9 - CASSSSYNYGYTF TGTGCCAGCAGCAGCTCCTATAACTATGGCTACACCTTC
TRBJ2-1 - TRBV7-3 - CASSPGGENNEQFF TGTGCCAGCAGCCCCGGCGGAGAGAACAATGAGCAGTTCTTC
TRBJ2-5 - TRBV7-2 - CASSSARWETQYF TGTGCCAGCAGCTCGGCTAGGTGGGAGACCCAGTACTTC
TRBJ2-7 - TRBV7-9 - CASSPTGGGDEQYF TGTGCCAGCAGCCCGACAGGAGGGGGAGACGAGCAGTACTTC
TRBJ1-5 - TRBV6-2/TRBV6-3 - CASSLGGYAQPQHF TGTGCCAGCAGCCTTGGCGGGTATGCTCAGCCCCAGCATTTT
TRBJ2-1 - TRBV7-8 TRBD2 CASSYTSGRYNEQFF TGTGCCAGCAGCTATACTAGCGGGAGATATAATGAGCAGTTCTTC
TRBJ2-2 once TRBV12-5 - CASGLIKSGELFF TGTGCTAGTGGTTTGATTAAGTCCGGGGAGCTGTTTTTT
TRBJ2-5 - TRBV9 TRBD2 CASSVEGRGGVETQYF TGTGCCAGCAGCGTAGAAGGACGGGGAGGGGTAGAGACCCAGTACTTC
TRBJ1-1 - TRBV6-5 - CASSYRQIMNTEAFF TGTGCCAGCAGTTACCGACAGATTATGAACACTGAAGCTTTCTTT
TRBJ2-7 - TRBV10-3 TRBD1 CAMSGDSQYEQYF TGTGCCATGAGTGGGGACAGTCAGTACGAGCAGTACTTC
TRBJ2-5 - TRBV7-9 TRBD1 CASSAGTGGQTQYF TGTGCCAGCAGCGCCGGGACAGGGGGCCAGACCCAGTACTTC
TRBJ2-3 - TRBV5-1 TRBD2 CASSYLAGGDTQYF TGCGCCAGCAGCTACCTAGCGGGTGGGGATACGCAGTATTTT
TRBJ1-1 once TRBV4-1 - CASSHRGDTEAFF TGCGCCAGCAGCCACCGTGGGGATACTGAAGCTTTCTTT
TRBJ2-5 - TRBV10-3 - CAISEGILLETQYF TGTGCCATCAGTGAGGGGATCCTCCTGGAGACCCAGTACTTC
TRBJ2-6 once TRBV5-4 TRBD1 CASSPRQGGYPGANVLTF TGTGCCAGCAGCCCGCGACAGGGTGGTTACCCTGGGGCCAACGTCCTGACTTTC
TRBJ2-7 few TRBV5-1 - CASRSVGEQYF TGCGCCAGCAGATCGGTAGGCGAGCAGTACTTC
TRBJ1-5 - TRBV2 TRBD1 CASSGDRGLNNQPQHF TGTGCCAGCAGCGGTGACAGGGGGCTGAACAATCAGCCCCAGCATTTT
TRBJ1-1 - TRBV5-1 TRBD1 CASSLVEGANTEAFF TGCGCCAGCAGCTTGGTGGAGGGGGCGAACACTGAAGCTTTCTTT
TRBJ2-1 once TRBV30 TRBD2 CAWSVLLAGEQFF TGTGCCTGGAGTGTTCTATTAGCGGGGGAGCAGTTCTTC
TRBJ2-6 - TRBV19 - CASNWGSGANVLTF TGTGCCAGTAACTGGGGTTCTGGGGCCAACGTCCTGACTTTC
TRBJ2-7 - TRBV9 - CASSVYGDGLYEQYF TGTGCCAGCAGCGTATATGGTGACGGACTCTACGAGCAGTACTTC
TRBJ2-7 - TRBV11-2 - CASSEMFYEQYF TGTGCCAGCAGCGAGATGTTCTACGAGCAGTACTTC
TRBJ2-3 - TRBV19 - CASSGGVTGRTDTQYF TGTGCCAGTAGTGGTGGAGTGACGGGGCGCACAGATACGCAGTATTTT
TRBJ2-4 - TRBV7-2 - CASSRTSTGTF TGTGCCAGCAGCCGCACCTCAACCGGGACGTTC
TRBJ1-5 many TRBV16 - CASSLQENQPQHF TGTGCCAGCAGCCTACAGGAAAATCAGCCCCAGCATTTT
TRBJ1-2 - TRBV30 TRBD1 CAWTAWTGTYGYTF TGTGCCTGGACGGCCTGGACAGGGACCTATGGCTACACCTTC
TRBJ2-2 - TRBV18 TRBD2 CASSPRALAGRGTGELFF TGTGCCAGCTCACCACGCGCTTTAGCGGGCCGGGGCACCGGGGAGCTGTTTTTT
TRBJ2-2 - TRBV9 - CASSANRVTGELFF TGTGCCAGCAGCGCCAACAGGGTCACCGGGGAGCTGTTTTTT
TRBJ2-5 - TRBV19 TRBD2 CASRTSAGETQYF TGTGCCAGTCGGACTAGCGCAGGGGAGACCCAGTACTTC